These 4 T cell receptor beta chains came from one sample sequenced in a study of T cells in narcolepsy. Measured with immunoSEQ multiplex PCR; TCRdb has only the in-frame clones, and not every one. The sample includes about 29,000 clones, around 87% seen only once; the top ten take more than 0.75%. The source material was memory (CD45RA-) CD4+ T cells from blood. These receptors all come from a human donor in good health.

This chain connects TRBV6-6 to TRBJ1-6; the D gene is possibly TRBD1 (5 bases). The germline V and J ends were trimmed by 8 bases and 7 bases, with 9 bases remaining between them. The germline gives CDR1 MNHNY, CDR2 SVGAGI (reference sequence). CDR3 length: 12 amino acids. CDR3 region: CASGHFNSPLHF. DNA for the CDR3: TGTGCCAGCGGACACTTCAATTCACCCCTCCACTTT.

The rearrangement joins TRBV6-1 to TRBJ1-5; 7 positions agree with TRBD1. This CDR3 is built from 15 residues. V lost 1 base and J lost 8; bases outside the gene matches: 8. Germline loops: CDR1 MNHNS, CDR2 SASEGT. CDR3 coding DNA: TGTGCCAGCAGTGAAGGAGGGGGCCGATCTGAGCCCCAGCATTTT. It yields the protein CASSEGGGRSEPQHF.

The CDR3 spells CASSWGQGAGELFF. The CDR3 nucleotides read TGCGCCAGCAGCTGGGGACAGGGCGCCGGGGAGCTGTTTTTT. The rearrangement joins TRBV5-1 to TRBJ2-2; the match to TRBD1 covers 9 bases. Trimming took 3 bases from V and 6 from J; bases not matched to a gene: 3. This CDR3 contains 14 residues. Germline-derived CDR1 and CDR2 are SGHRS and YFSETQ. Drawing the rest from reference TRBV5-1 and TRBJ2-2, the complete variable domain is KAGVTQTPRYLIKTRGQQVTLSCSPISGHRSVSWYQQTPGQGLQFLFEYFSETQRNKGNFPGRFSGRQFSNSRSEMNVSTLELGDSALYLCASSWGQGAGELFFGEGSRLTVL.

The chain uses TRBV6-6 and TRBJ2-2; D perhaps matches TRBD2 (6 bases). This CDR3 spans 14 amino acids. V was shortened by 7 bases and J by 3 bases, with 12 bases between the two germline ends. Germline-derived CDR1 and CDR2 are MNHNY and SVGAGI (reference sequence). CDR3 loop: CASKEGGDTGELFF. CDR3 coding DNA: TGTGCCAGCAAGGAGGGCGGCGACACCGGGGAGCTGTTTTTT.